These 27 T cell receptor beta chains were sequenced from one sample in a study of cytomegalovirus exposure and HLA in healthy donors. The PCR ran on 60 Vbeta and 13 Jbeta primers. Data came from immunoSEQ multiplex PCR; TCRdb stores just in-frame clones and leaves some out. In the table there are around 150,000 clones, 79% of which are singletons. The sequenced sample was PBMCs. The receptors originated from a man aged 50-59 years in good health and CMV-seropositive.

The chain carries TRBV5-1 and TRBJ2-7; the D gene is possibly TRBD1 (5 bases). With 0 bases removed from V and 0 bases from J, the gap between germline ends came to 7 bases. Germline V gene data show CDR1 as SGHRS and CDR2 as YFSETQ. This CDR3 spans 14 amino acids. This CDR3 is CASSLERGSYEQYF. The CDR3 DNA follows: TGCGCCAGCAGCTTGGAAAGGGGCTCCTACGAGCAGTACTTC.

The chain links TRBV18 to TRBJ2-1, with unresolved D. V lost 3 bases, J lost 5 bases, and 5 bases lay in between. This CDR3 has 12 amino acids. The V gene's germline CDR1 is KGHSH and CDR2 LQKENI. The CDR3 loop is CASSPTDNEQFF. The CDR3 DNA follows: TGTGCCAGCTCACCCACAGACAATGAGCAGTTCTTC.

On this clone: Other nucleotide sequences in the sample specify the same CDR3. The chain couples TRBV5-4 to TRBJ2-3; possibly TRBD2 for D (6 bases). V was pared by 3 bases and J by 1 base, with 12 bases between. Looked up from germline, CDR1 is SGHNT and CDR2 is YYREEE (reference sequence). This CDR3 contains 15 residues. CDR3 sequence (DNA): TGTGCCAGCAGCTCGGGAGTTAGTGGCACAGATACGCAGTATTTT. Amino acids: CASSSGVSGTDTQYF.

The chain joins TRBV5-1 to TRBJ2-1; D may be TRBD1 (6 bases). CDR3 length: 15 residues. V dropped 5 bases and J dropped 4 bases, with 16 bases sitting between them. Per the germline V gene, CDR1 is SGHRS and CDR2 is YFSETQ. The CDR3 region has the DNA TGCGCCAGCAGTATACAGGGTGGTGCGTACAATGAGCAGTTCTTC. It translates to CASSIQGGAYNEQFF.

This clone was detected a few times. The chain combines TRBV27 with TRBJ2-7; 7 nucleotides agree with TRBD2. CDR3 length: 18 residues. Trimming cost V 2 bases and J 3 bases; bases outside gene matches: 16. Germline lookup yields CDR1 MNHEY and CDR2 SMNVEV (reference sequence). In DNA form, the CDR3 reads TGTGCCAGCAGTTTAAGTTGGGGCGGAGGGACTACCCACTACGAGCAGTACTTC. Amino acid sequence: CASSLSWGGGTTHYEQYF.

The chain recombines TRBV5-1 with TRBJ1-3; the match to TRBD1 covers 10 bases. With V trimmed by 5 bases and J by 3 bases, 11 bases remained unmatched. There are 17 residues in the CDR3. Germline V gene lookup returns CDR1 SGHRS and CDR2 YFSETQ. The DNA of the CDR3 is TGCGCCAGCAGGGGATCGACAGGGGGCATATTTGGAAACACCATATATTTT. Residues: CASRGSTGGIFGNTIYF. The whole variable domain, remainder taken from reference TRBV5-1 and TRBJ1-3, is KAGVTQTPRYLIKTRGQQVTLSCSPISGHRSVSWYQQTPGQGLQFLFEYFSETQRNKGNFPGRFSGRQFSNSRSEMNVSTLELGDSALYLCASRGSTGGIFGNTIYFGEGSWLTVV.

Turning to this clone: Other DNA variants within this sample encode the same CDR3. The chain links TRBV7-9 to TRBJ1-3; 9 bases are a match to TRBD1. J lost 4 bases, V lost 5 bases, and 9 bases had no gene match. This CDR3 comprises 16 residues. The germline V gene encodes CDR1 SEHNR and CDR2 FQNEAQ (reference sequence). CDR3 DNA: TGTGCCAGCAGCCCCCCGGACAGGGGTTCCGGAAACACCATATATTTT. This codes for CASSPPDRGSGNTIYF.

The table lists this clone with a few counts. The same CDR3 is also encoded by other DNA sequences in this sample. The chain uses TRBV10-3 and TRBJ1-5; 8 nucleotides line up with TRBD1. V lost 3 bases and J lost 2; bases outside the gene matches: 3. Looked up from germline, CDR1 is ENHRY and CDR2 is SYGVKD. This CDR3 has 15 residues. This CDR3 is CAISEDRGGNQPQHF. The CDR3 DNA follows: TGTGCCATCAGTGAAGACAGGGGTGGCAATCAGCCCCAGCATTTT.

Points on this clone: One junction end disagrees with the germline gene, perhaps due to a read error. The CDR3 here is CASSPTAGRGIEQYF. In DNA, the CDR3 is TGTGCTAGCAGCCCCACAGCTGGACGGGGGATCGAGCAGTACTTC. V usage is TRBV7-7 and J usage is TRBJ2-7, with D possibly matching TRBD2 (6 bases). Germline V lookup: CDR1 SSHAT, CDR2 FNYEAQ (reference sequence). The CDR3 spans 15 residues.

This clone was seen a single time. The genes are TRBV7-9 and TRBJ2-7, with D tentatively TRBD2 (5 bases). Deletions cut 1 base from V and 2 bases from J, with 9 bases between. The CDR3 totals 14 residues. Germline-derived CDR1 and CDR2 are SEHNR and FQNEAQ (reference sequence). The CDR3 DNA reads as TGTGCCAGCAGCTTAGGCGGGTACGCCTACGAGCAGTACTTC. Its translation is CASSLGGYAYEQYF.

The V gene is TRBV10-2, the J gene TRBJ2-1, with a tentative D call TRBD1 (6 bases). The CDR3 covers 15 residues. V was trimmed by 5 bases and J by 6 bases, leaving 17 bases between them. Germline V gene data show CDR1 as WSHSY and CDR2 as SAAADI. The CDR3 region has the DNA TGCGCCAGCAGTAGGGAAATGACAGGACTCAATGAGCAGTTCTTC. The encoded protein is CASSREMTGLNEQFF.

The table lists this clone with a count of one. The chain carries TRBV2 and TRBJ1-5; 7 bases agree with TRBD1. Losses at the gene ends were 6 bases for V and 4 bases for J; bases not matched to a gene: 12. CDR3 length equals 16 residues. The germline CDR1 and CDR2 sequences are SNHLY and FYNNEI. CDR3 in DNA: TGTGCCAGCAGGAACTCCGGGACAGCTCTAAATCAGCCCCAGCATTTT. As protein: CASRNSGTALNQPQHF.

This clone has just one count. This rearrangement joins TRBV19 to TRBJ2-1; no firm D call. V shed 2 bases and J shed 2 bases, with 13 bases lying between them. This CDR3 region has 16 residues. Germline CDR1 reads LNHDA; CDR2 reads SQIVND (reference sequence). This CDR3 reads CASSITFRQPYNEQFF. CDR3 coding DNA: TGTGCCAGTAGTATAACGTTCAGACAACCCTACAATGAGCAGTTCTTC.

The V call is TRBV18, the J call TRBJ1-2; D gene uncertain. V was pared by 3 bases and J by 8 bases, with 13 bases between. Germline V lookup: CDR1 KGHSH, CDR2 LQKENI. CDR3 length: 13 amino acids. For the CDR3, the DNA is TGTGCCAGCTCACCTTCAGGTTCTCCAGGCTACACCTTC. This gives the protein CASSPSGSPGYTF.

This CDR3 reads CASSPRTGEAYF. The CDR3 region has the DNA TGTGCCAGCTCACCACGGACAGGGGAGGCGTACTTC. The V gene is TRBV18, the J gene TRBJ2-7, with 9 bases lining up with TRBD1. The germline V gene encodes CDR1 KGHSH and CDR2 LQKENI. The CDR3 runs to 12 residues. The V segment lost 1 base and the J segment 12 bases; nucleotides outside the gene matches: 4.

The V call is TRBV19, the J call TRBJ2-1, with 12 bases lining up with TRBD1. V gave up 10 bases and J gave up 6 bases; unmatched junction bases: 7. This CDR3 region has 14 residues. Germline V gene data show CDR1 as LNHDA and CDR2 as SQIVND (reference sequence). For the CDR3, the DNA is TGTGCCACCCGTCGGGACAGGGGGCCCAATGAGCAGTTCTTC. This codes for CATRRDRGPNEQFF.

The chain couples TRBV5-1 to TRBJ2-7, with 7 bases lining up with TRBD2. CDR3 size: 15 residues. Losses at the gene ends were 5 bases for V and 3 bases for J; bases not matched to a gene: 11. The germline V gene has CDR1 SGHRS and CDR2 YFSETQ. The CDR3 DNA is TGCGCCAGCAGGCCGGGAGGTACAGACTTCTACGAGCAGTACTTC. Encoded protein: CASRPGGTDFYEQYF.

V usage is TRBV28 and J usage is TRBJ1-2; D might be TRBD1 (6 bases). The V end was cut by 10 bases, the J end by 2 bases, with 20 bases between. CDR3 length: 15 residues. CDR1 and CDR2 (germline): MDHEN, SYDVKM. CDR3 DNA: TGTGCCACTCGTATCCCAGGGGCCCTGAACTATGGCTACACCTTC. Translating it yields CATRIPGALNYGYTF.

V gene TRBV30 combines with J gene TRBJ2-7; 8 nucleotides agree with TRBD1. Trimming cost V 5 bases and J 3 bases; bases outside gene matches: 9. Per germline, CDR1 GTSNPN and CDR2 SVGIG (reference sequence). This CDR3 is built from 14 residues. CDR3: CAWSRTGWRYEQYF. The CDR3 DNA is TGTGCCTGGTCGCGGACAGGGTGGCGCTACGAGCAGTACTTC.

The V gene is TRBV6-1, the J gene TRBJ1-2; tentative D call: TRBD1 (5 bases). Trimming took off 1 base at V and 5 bases at J, with 20 bases between the two ends. Per germline, CDR1 MNHNS and CDR2 SASEGT. The CDR3 is 17 amino acids. CDR3 bases: TGTGCCAGCAGTGAAGGAGGTAAGGACAAGGATAGATATGGCTACACCTTC. Encoded protein: CASSEGGKDKDRYGYTF.

The V gene is TRBV5-1, the J gene TRBJ1-1; 7 nucleotides match TRBD1. The CDR3 spans 14 residues. The V segment lost 7 bases and the J segment 5 bases; nucleotides outside the gene matches: 11. Looked up from germline, CDR1 is SGHRS and CDR2 is YFSETQ. The CDR3 protein is CASRFGTALTEAFF. CDR3 DNA sequence: TGCGCCAGCCGATTCGGGACAGCGCTAACTGAAGCTTTCTTT.

V usage is TRBV5-1 and J usage is TRBJ2-1, with D possibly being TRBD1 (6 bases). Germline V CDR1 and CDR2: SGHRS, YFSETQ. This CDR3 is built from 16 residues. With 3 bases removed from V and 1 base from J, the gap between germline ends came to 14 bases. The CDR3 sequence is CASSYLGGMSYNEQFF. The CDR3 DNA reads TGCGCCAGCAGCTACCTAGGGGGAATGTCCTACAATGAGCAGTTCTTC. Full variable domain (outside the CDR3, taken from reference TRBV5-1 and TRBJ2-1): KAGVTQTPRYLIKTRGQQVTLSCSPISGHRSVSWYQQTPGQGLQFLFEYFSETQRNKGNFPGRFSGRQFSNSRSEMNVSTLELGDSALYLCASSYLGGMSYNEQFFGPGTRLTVL.

The table lists this clone with a few counts. This chain links TRBV29-1 with TRBJ1-5; 8 positions agree with TRBD1. This CDR3 region has 15 residues. Unmatched junction bases numbered 12, after V lost 7 bases and J lost 4 bases. In germline, CDR1 is SQVTM, CDR2 ANQGSEA. In DNA, the CDR3 is TGCAGCGCCTTACTTGGACAGGGAGGTAATCAGCCCCAGCATTTT. Translated, it gives CSALLGQGGNQPQHF.

This chain uses TRBV28 with TRBJ2-7, with D perhaps matching TRBD1 (6 bases). Looked up from germline, CDR1 is MDHEN and CDR2 is SYDVKM. The CDR3 runs 14 residues. Trimming pared 6 bases from V and 2 bases from J, leaving 14 bases between. CDR3 sequence: CASRHRVYTYEQYF. CDR3 bases: TGTGCCAGCAGACACAGGGTCTACACCTACGAGCAGTACTTC.

The V gene is TRBV6-9, the J gene TRBJ2-7, with 8 bases fitting TRBD2. This CDR3 contains 18 residues. The germline gives CDR1 MNHGY, CDR2 SVAAGI. V was pared by 8 bases and J by 3 bases, with 21 bases of the junction left unmatched. CDR3: CASPNRCLAGNFVYEQYF. The CDR3 DNA reads as TGTGCCAGCCCCAACCGGTGCCTAGCGGGCAACTTTGTCTACGAGCAGTACTTC.

This clone was observed at least ten times. V is TRBV7-9 and J is TRBJ2-5, with D possibly TRBD1 on 6 matching bases. Germline loops: CDR1 SEHNR, CDR2 FQNEAQ (reference sequence). Trimming took 5 bases from V and 4 from J, leaving 14 bases between them. The CDR3 has 14 amino acids. The CDR3 bases are TGTGCCAGCAGCACCCACAGGGTCTCAGAGACCCAGTACTTC. Translation gives CASSTHRVSETQYF.

The chain uses TRBV2 and TRBJ2-5; 11 bases fit TRBD1. V lost 7 bases, J lost 4 bases, and 8 bases stayed unmatched. Germline V gene lookup returns CDR1 SNHLY and CDR2 FYNNEI. CDR3 size: 15 residues. The DNA for the CDR3 is TGTGCCAGCACCCCGAGGACAGGGGGCATAGAGACCCAGTACTTC. Amino acid sequence: CASTPRTGGIETQYF.